Shown below are 13 T cell receptor beta chains from a single sample sequenced in a study of early stage breast cancer tumors. Profiling relied on immunoSEQ multiplex PCR, and the TCRdb table lists in-frame clones only, not all of them. The sample has approximately 31,000 clones, roughly 77% seen once; the top ten hold about 9.5%. The sequencing input was breast tumor tissue. The receptors derive from a person in their thirties with breast cancer.

This sequence joins TRBV29-1 and TRBJ2-5; TRBD2 matches 10 bases. Looked up from germline, CDR1 is SQVTM and CDR2 is ANQGSEA. This CDR3 region has 17 residues. Unmatched junction bases numbered 14, after V lost 3 bases and J lost 4 bases. The CDR3 spells CSVESSGRGEVGETQYF. CDR3 DNA sequence: TGCAGCGTTGAGTCTAGCGGGAGAGGGGAGGTGGGAGAGACCCAGTACTTC.

This clone was recorded once. The genes are TRBV9 and TRBJ2-5; D remains unclear. This CDR3 is 13 amino acids long. V was shortened by 3 bases and J by 2 bases, with 8 bases between the two germline ends. From germline, CDR1 is SGDLS and CDR2 YYNGEE. In DNA, the CDR3 is TGTGCCAGCAGCGCCTGGGGACAAGAGACCCAGTACTTC. This codes for CASSAWGQETQYF.

This chain joins TRBV6-6 and TRBJ2-3; no clear D gene. The V gene's germline CDR1 is MNHNY and CDR2 SVGAGI (reference sequence). The length of the CDR3 is 12 residues. Trimming shortened V by 5 bases and J by 2 bases, and 5 bases separated the two germline ends. The CDR3 region is CASSPTTDTQYF. For the CDR3, the DNA is TGTGCCAGCAGTCCTACCACAGATACGCAGTATTTT.

The chain employs TRBV4-2 and TRBJ1-5; D remains ambiguous. The CDR3 has 14 amino acids. With 4 bases removed from V and 4 bases from J, the gap between germline ends came to 11 bases. Per the germline V gene, CDR1 is LGHNA and CDR2 is YNFKEQ. As DNA, the CDR3 is TGTGCCAGCAGCCCCCCTGCAGAGAATCAGCCCCAGCATTTT. Amino acid sequence: CASSPPAENQPQHF.

The chain combines TRBV4-3 with TRBJ1-2; D may be TRBD1 (5 bases). CDR3 size: 14 residues. Trimming took 1 base from V and 3 from J, leaving 9 bases between them. The V gene's germline CDR1 is LGHNA and CDR2 YSLEER. The CDR3 coding sequence is TGCGCCAGCAGCCAAGTTGACAGAGACTATGGCTACACCTTC. Encoded protein: CASSQVDRDYGYTF.

This chain joins TRBV2 and TRBJ1-4; maybe TRBD1 (6 bases). Germline CDR1 is SNHLY and CDR2 is FYNNEI. The CDR3 consists of 13 residues. The ends were cut back, 3 bases at V and 11 bases at J, with 13 bases in the middle. The CDR3 spells CASSERGAGKLFF. The CDR3 coding sequence is TGTGCCAGCAGTGAGAGGGGGGCCGGGAAACTGTTTTTT.

The V and J genes are TRBV11-3 and TRBJ2-1; 13 bases line up with TRBD2. This CDR3 spans 17 amino acids. The J segment lost 3 bases and the V segment lost 3 bases, leaving 5 bases of the junction unmatched. CDR1 is SGHNT and CDR2 is YENEEA in the germline V gene. The CDR3: CASSLTSGRTNYNEQFF. CDR3 nucleotides: TGTGCCAGCAGCTTGACTAGCGGGAGGACGAACTACAATGAGCAGTTCTTC.

The rearrangement uses TRBV5-3 and TRBJ1-5, with a tentative D call TRBD1 (5 bases). TRBV5-3 qualifies as an ORF whose function is uncertain. The CDR3 is 16 residues long. Trimming shortened V by 7 bases and J by 6 bases, and 23 bases separated the two germline ends. This CDR3 is CARATVGDPIGQPQHF. DNA of the CDR3: TGTGCCAGAGCTACCGTCGGGGACCCCATAGGTCAGCCCCAGCATTTT.

This clone has only a few counts. The rearrangement joins TRBV25-1 to TRBJ2-7; D is perhaps TRBD1 or TRBD2 (5 bases each). CDR1 MGHDK and CDR2 SYGVNS come from the germline V gene. The CDR3 spans 13 residues. V was shortened by 8 bases and J by 8 bases, with 19 bases between the two germline ends. The CDR3 spells CASAGTDFRKQYF. The CDR3 DNA reads TGTGCCAGCGCCGGGACGGACTTTAGAAAGCAGTACTTC.

The table lists this clone with a few counts. V and J are TRBV6-6 and TRBJ2-7; 8 bases agree with TRBD2. From germline, CDR1 is MNHNY and CDR2 SVGAGI (reference sequence). The CDR3 loop spans 15 amino acids. V gave up 6 bases and J gave up 1 base; unmatched junction bases: 8. The chain's CDR3 is CASSHSGRRSYEQYF. The CDR3 DNA reads as TGTGCCAGCAGCCACAGCGGGAGAAGGTCCTACGAGCAGTACTTC.

CDR3 DNA: TGTGCCAGCAGCTCCCTTATAGCGGGAACGGGTTACAATGAGCAGTTCTTC. Residues: CASSSLIAGTGYNEQFF. This chain links TRBV7-9 with TRBJ2-1, with 8 bases identical to TRBD2. In germline, CDR1 is SEHNR, CDR2 FQNEAQ (reference sequence). V shed 4 bases, J shed 4 bases, and the junction held 12 bases outside the gene matches. CDR3 length: 17 amino acids.

V gene TRBV30 combines with J gene TRBJ2-3, with D unclear. Per germline, CDR1 GTSNPN and CDR2 SVGIG (reference sequence). The CDR3 length is 15 residues. V lost 0 bases and J 2 bases, leaving 12 bases between the germline ends. CDR3 DNA sequence: TGTGCCTGGAGTGTCCTATACTACACCACAGATACGCAGTATTTT. Amino acid sequence: CAWSVLYYTTDTQYF.

This clone has a single count. The chain joins TRBV6-1 to TRBJ1-3; D not certain. The CDR3 contains 14 residues. Germline assignment: CDR1 MNHNS and CDR2 SASEGT. The ends were cut back, 8 bases at V and 8 bases at J, with 19 bases in the middle. CDR3 sequence (DNA): TGTGCCAGCCTAAGAGGACCAGCGATACACACCATATATTTT. This encodes CASLRGPAIHTIYF.